A single sample gave rise to the 31 T cell receptor beta chains below, sequenced in a study of metastatic and nonmetastatic thyroid tumors. Through MiXCR, TCRdb re-clonotyped the PCR reads. The sample has tens of thousands of clones, just over 14% seen once; the top ten hold 14%. Prior to thyroid surgery, none of the patients had received any treatment. Sequencing used tumor tissue. Receptors were obtained from a female donor with papillary thyroid cancer or a benign thyroid nodule (not recorded which). Some clones in this sample may be carry-over from other donors' samples.

This clone was counted many times. The chain is built from TRBV5-1 and TRBJ2-5; D is unclear. V was trimmed by 4 bases and J by 2 bases, leaving 3 bases between them. CDR1 and CDR2 from the germline V gene are SGHRS and YFSETQ. The CDR3 totals 11 residues. CDR3 nucleotides: TGCGCCAGCAGCGATCAAGAGACCCAGTACTTC. Translated: CASSDQETQYF. The whole variable domain, filled in from reference TRBV5-1 and TRBJ2-5, reads KAGVTQTPRYLIKTRGQQVTLSCSPISGHRSVSWYQQTPGQGLQFLFEYFSETQRNKGNFPGRFSGRQFSNSRSEMNVSTLELGDSALYLCASSDQETQYFGPGTRLLVL.

This clone was counted a few times. This may stem from a read error, because a much larger clone lies one nucleotide away. The CDR3 DNA reads TGTGCCACCGGGGAAGCCAGAGAAAAAATGTTTTTT. Its translation is CATGEAREKMFF. The chain combines TRBV10-3 with TRBJ1-4, with D unclear. This CDR3 comprises 12 residues. The germline CDR1 and CDR2 sequences are ENHRY and SYGVKD.

This clone was counted ten times or more. The chain couples TRBV2 to TRBJ2-2; 8 bases are shared with TRBD1. The CDR3 is made up of 12 amino acids. The germline CDR1 and CDR2 sequences are SNHLY and FYNNEI. With V trimmed by 8 bases and J by 5 bases, 1 base remained unmatched. CDR3 region: CASDRGTGELFF. The CDR3 DNA follows: TGTGCCAGCGACAGGGGTACCGGGGAGCTGTTTTTT.

Many counts were recorded for this clone. This chain joins TRBV3-1 and TRBJ2-7, with D perhaps being TRBD1 or TRBD2 (6 bases each). The V gene's germline CDR1 is LGHDT and CDR2 YNNKEL (reference sequence). The V end lost 1 base, the J end lost 4 bases, and 8 bases lay between the germline ends. This CDR3 is 13 amino acids long. The CDR3 DNA reads TGTGCCAGCAGCCAAGGGAGGGGGTACGAGCAGTACTTC. Residues: CASSQGRGYEQYF.

In its sample, this clone ranks as medium-sized. This sequence joins TRBV4-2 and TRBJ2-7, with TRBD2 as a possible D gene (5 bases). The V gene lost 6 bases and the J gene lost 1 base, with 10 bases spanning the gap. The length of the CDR3 is 13 residues. From germline, CDR1 is LGHNA and CDR2 YNFKEQ. CDR3 DNA sequence: TGTGCCAGCAGTCTCGGACTTTCCTACGAGCAGTACTTC. As protein: CASSLGLSYEQYF.

This clone came up many times. The J gene is TRBJ1-2, the V gene TRBV4-2; 7 nucleotides align to TRBD1. Germline CDR1 is LGHNA and CDR2 is YNFKEQ. The V segment lost 0 bases and the J segment 6 bases; nucleotides outside the gene matches: 7. The CDR3 is made up of 15 amino acids. CDR3: CASSQERRQGDGYTF. CDR3 DNA: TGTGCCAGCAGCCAAGAGAGGCGACAGGGAGATGGCTACACCTTC.

The chain links TRBV7-2 to TRBJ1-2; TRBD1 matches 9 bases. CDR3 size: 14 residues. Germline CDR1 is SGHTA and CDR2 is FQGNSA. The V gene end was trimmed by 3 bases and the J gene end by 3 bases; junction bases not matched to a gene: 2. CDR3 region: CASSFTGGDYGYTF. DNA for the CDR3: TGTGCCAGCAGCTTTACAGGGGGCGACTATGGCTACACCTTC.

The sample holds many counts of this clone. This chain uses TRBV2 with TRBJ1-2; no clear D gene. V lost 6 bases and J lost 6, with 14 bases in between. Per the germline V gene, CDR1 is SNHLY and CDR2 is FYNNEI. The CDR3 totals 13 residues. The chain's CDR3 is CASSQRLSDGYTF. The CDR3, as DNA: TGTGCCAGCAGCCAACGGCTTTCTGATGGCTACACCTTC. Variable domain in full (rest from reference TRBV2 and TRBJ1-2): EPEVTQTPSHQVTQMGQEVILRCVPISNHLYFYWYRQILGQKVEFLVSFYNNEISEKSEIFDDQFSVERPDGSNFTLKIRSTKLEDSAMYFCASSQRLSDGYTFGSGTRLTVV.

By share, this clone ranks as medium-sized (0.01 to 0.1%). The gene calls are TRBV20-1 and TRBJ2-2, with 10 positions matching TRBD2. The CDR3 loop spans 17 amino acids. CDR1 is DFQATT, CDR2 SNEGSKA, per germline (reference sequence). Germline trimming cut 3 bases from V and 4 bases from J; bases unmatched to any gene: 11. The CDR3 spells CSASNPSGSSGTGELFF. The DNA of the CDR3 is TGCAGTGCTAGTAATCCTAGCGGGAGCAGCGGCACCGGGGAGCTGTTTTTT.

This clone showed up many times. The chain employs TRBV25-1 and TRBJ1-1, with D perhaps matching TRBD1 (5 bases). Per the germline V gene, CDR1 is MGHDK and CDR2 is SYGVNS. The V gene lost 5 bases and the J gene lost 1 base, with 17 bases spanning the gap. CDR3 length equals 16 residues. CDR3 in DNA: TGTGCCAGCAGTAATCTTCTTTCAGGGAAGAACACTGAAGCTTTCTTT. As protein: CASSNLLSGKNTEAFF.

This clone was picked up many times. This rearrangement joins TRBV3-1 to TRBJ1-3; TRBD1 might be the D (6 bases). V lost 1 base and J 0 bases, leaving 10 bases between the germline ends. This CDR3 has 16 residues. Germline V gene lookup returns CDR1 LGHDT and CDR2 YNNKEL (reference sequence). CDR3 loop: CASSQGLQGSGNTIYF. Here the CDR3 DNA reads TGTGCCAGCAGCCAAGGGTTACAGGGCTCTGGAAACACCATATATTTT.

This clone was detected a few times. A read error may explain this, as a much larger clone is one base away. V usage is TRBV20-1 and J usage is TRBJ1-5, with D possibly matching TRBD1 (6 bases). Germline-derived CDR1 and CDR2 are DFQATT and SNEGSKA (reference sequence). V dropped 6 bases and J dropped 6 bases, with 15 bases sitting between them. This CDR3 spans 13 amino acids. The CDR3 sequence is CSAIDRWFQPQHF. CDR3 DNA: TGCAGTGCGATCGACAGGTGGTTTCAGCCCCAGCATTTT.

This clone has more than one count but fewer than ten. The chain carries TRBV6-1 and TRBJ2-7, with a weak D call TRBD1 (6 bases). From germline, CDR1 is MNHNS and CDR2 SASEGT. The CDR3 sequence is 14 residues long. The V end was cut by 4 bases, the J end by 0 bases, with 10 bases between. The CDR3: CASSAGHSSYEQYF. The CDR3 bases are TGTGCCAGCAGTGCGGGACACAGCTCCTACGAGCAGTACTTC.

This clone was seen repeatedly, ten times or more. The rearrangement joins TRBV2 to TRBJ2-7; D call uncertain. Germline CDR1 and CDR2: SNHLY and FYNNEI. The V gene lost 4 bases and the J gene lost 3 bases, with 10 bases spanning the gap. This CDR3 has 13 residues. DNA of the CDR3: TGTGCCAGCAGTGGGGCCCTCGTCTACGAGCAGTACTTC. Encoded protein: CASSGALVYEQYF.

Ten or more counts support this clone. The V and J genes are TRBV7-2 and TRBJ2-5; 9 positions agree with TRBD1. Germline trimming cut 4 bases from V and 3 bases from J; bases unmatched to any gene: 3. The germline V gene encodes CDR1 SGHTA and CDR2 FQGNSA. The length of the CDR3 is 14 residues. The CDR3 region has the DNA TGTGCCAGCAGCTCGACAGGGGGTAAAGAGACCCAGTACTTC. Protein: CASSSTGGKETQYF.

This clone was counted ten times or more. Being one base from a much bigger clone, this may be a read error. CDR3 residues: CASSGTGNSNQPRHF. The CDR3 DNA is TGTGCCAGCAGTGGCACGGGGAATAGCAATCAGCCCCGGCATTTT. J is TRBJ1-5 and V is TRBV6-1; D gene uncertain. There are 15 residues in the CDR3. CDR1 and CDR2 from the germline V gene are MNHNS and SASEGT.

This clone showed up many times. CDR3 in DNA: TGTGCCAGTCGCAACAGGGGGGTTTACGAGCAGTACTTC. Translated, it gives CASRNRGVYEQYF. The chain carries TRBV6-1 and TRBJ2-7, with 8 nucleotides matching TRBD1. The germline CDR1 and CDR2 sequences are MNHNS and SASEGT. The CDR3 length is 13 residues. Trimming took 9 bases from V and 4 from J; bases not matched to a gene: 8.

Details on this clone: One junction end does not reproduce the germline sequence, and a read error may be involved. The V call is TRBV6-1, the J call TRBJ2-7; no clear D. CDR1 and CDR2 from the germline V gene are MNHNS and SASEGT. The CDR3 is 14 amino acids. The CDR3 DNA is TGCGCCAGCTCGTCTAGTACAGTCCCCTACGAGCAGTACTTC. Translating it yields CASSSSTVPYEQYF.

Only a few counts were recorded for this clone. The V gene is TRBV28, the J gene TRBJ2-1, with a tentative D call TRBD1 (6 bases). Per the germline V gene, CDR1 is MDHEN and CDR2 is SYDVKM. V lost 7 bases, J lost 7 bases, and 20 bases lay in between. There are 15 residues in the CDR3. The CDR3 coding sequence is TGTGCCAGCAACCCTACAGGGTTGAGACCGAATGAGCAGTTCTTC. Translated: CASNPTGLRPNEQFF.

This clone was counted ten times or more. The gene calls are TRBV10-3 and TRBJ2-5; D gene uncertain. The length of the CDR3 is 15 residues. V gave up 3 bases and J gave up 2 bases, with 13 bases separating them. Germline-derived CDR1 and CDR2 are ENHRY and SYGVKD. CDR3 bases: TGTGCCATCAGTGACAGACCTCCCTCACAAGAGACCCAGTACTTC. It is translated as CAISDRPPSQETQYF.

The genes are TRBV7-3 and TRBJ2-1; TRBD1 matches at 8 bases. CDR1 and CDR2 from the germline V gene are SGHTA and FQGTGA. V shed 5 bases and J 7 bases; nucleotides not matched to a gene: 10. CDR3 length: 15 residues. The CDR3 here is CASSLRQGISNEQFF. The DNA for the CDR3 is TGTGCCAGCAGCCTCCGACAGGGGATATCGAATGAGCAGTTCTTC.

The chain has TRBV6-2 or TRBV6-3 and TRBJ1-5, with a tentative D call TRBD1 (6 bases). Germline CDR1 MNHEY, CDR2 SVGEGT. V was trimmed by 3 bases and J by 9 bases, leaving 15 bases between them. The CDR3 covers 14 residues. The CDR3 DNA is TGTGCCAGCAGTTATACAGGGTCTTTACCGCCCCAGCATTTT. Its translation: CASSYTGSLPPQHF.

V gene TRBV7-3 combines with J gene TRBJ2-3, with D possibly being TRBD1 or TRBD2 (5 bases each). Trimming took off 6 bases at V and 2 bases at J, with 12 bases between the two ends. The CDR3 has 14 amino acids. CDR1 and CDR2 from the germline V gene are SGHTA and FQGTGA. The CDR3 sequence is CASRKMGDTDTQYF. CDR3 bases: TGTGCCAGCAGAAAAATGGGGGACACAGATACGCAGTATTTT. The complete variable domain, with remaining parts taken from reference TRBV7-3 and TRBJ2-3, reads GAGVSQTPSNKVTEKGKYVELRCDPISGHTALYWYRQSLGQGPEFLIYFQGTGAADDSGLPNDRFFAVRPEGSVSTLKIQRTERGDSAVYLCASRKMGDTDTQYFGPGTRLTVL.

This clone was observed a few times. This sequence may be a read error, since a much larger clone differs from it by one base. The sample holds other DNA sequences that translate to the same CDR3. The chain links TRBV20-1 to TRBJ2-5; 10 bases agree with TRBD2. The CDR3 has 15 amino acids. Germline assignment: CDR1 DFQATT and CDR2 SNEGSKA (reference sequence). The CDR3 region has the DNA TGCAGTGCTAGAGATAGCGGGGGGATCCAAGAGACTCAGTACTTC. This gives the protein CSARDSGGIQETQYF.

The chain couples TRBV20-1 to TRBJ2-7, with a possible D match to TRBD2 (6 bases). V was trimmed by 5 bases and J by 3 bases, leaving 14 bases between them. Germline loops: CDR1 DFQATT, CDR2 SNEGSKA (reference sequence). The length of the CDR3 is 13 residues. CDR3 sequence (DNA): TGCAGTGCTCTCCAGCGCGGGAACTACGAGCAGTACTTC. Translation: CSALQRGNYEQYF.

This clone was recorded at least ten times. CDR3 bases: TGTGCCAGCAGTGTGGCTTCCGAGCAGTACTTC. Encoded protein: CASSVASEQYF. The chain links TRBV2 to TRBJ2-7; the D is unclear. Per germline, CDR1 SNHLY and CDR2 FYNNEI. The length of the CDR3 is 11 residues. The germline V and J ends were trimmed by 4 bases and 6 bases, with 7 bases remaining between them. The entire variable domain, with the rest obtained from reference TRBV2 and TRBJ2-7, is as follows: EPEVTQTPSHQVTQMGQEVILRCVPISNHLYFYWYRQILGQKVEFLVSFYNNEISEKSEIFDDQFSVERPDGSNFTLKIRSTKLEDSAMYFCASSVASEQYFGPGTRLTVT.

The sample holds many counts of this clone. The rearrangement links TRBV7-9 to TRBJ1-1; weak D call: TRBD1 (6 bases). Per the germline V gene, CDR1 is SEHNR and CDR2 is FQNEAQ (reference sequence). The V end lost 3 bases, the J end lost 4 bases, and 12 bases lay between the germline ends. This CDR3 region has 14 residues. In DNA form, the CDR3 reads TGTGCCAGCAGCTTGACAGGCAACCCCACTGAAGCTTTCTTT. The encoded protein is CASSLTGNPTEAFF.

There are many counts of this clone. The chain has TRBV30 and TRBJ2-1; 9 nucleotides match TRBD1. The CDR3 has 13 amino acids. Trimming at V came to 5 bases and at J to 9 bases, leaving 8 bases not matched to a gene. Germline V gene data show CDR1 as GTSNPN and CDR2 as SVGIG (reference sequence). DNA for the CDR3: TGTGCCTGGGCTTCCGGGACAGGGATTGAGCAGTTCTTC. Amino acid sequence: CAWASGTGIEQFF.

This clone was found many times. The rearrangement joins TRBV6-4 to TRBJ2-1, with D maybe TRBD2 (6 bases). V was clipped by 5 bases and J by 2 bases, with 13 bases between them. Looked up from germline, CDR1 is MRHNA and CDR2 is SNTAGT. The CDR3 length is 15 residues. Written as DNA, the CDR3 is TGTGCCAGCAGTCCTCAGGGAGGCACCTACAATGAGCAGTTCTTC. Translated: CASSPQGGTYNEQFF.

The chain carries TRBV9 and TRBJ1-3, with no clear D. Germline-derived CDR1 and CDR2 are SGDLS and YYNGEE. Trimming removed 5 bases from V and 2 bases from J, with 14 bases in between. The CDR3 has 15 residues. The CDR3 sequence: CASSSTWTAGNTIYF. The DNA for the CDR3 is TGTGCCAGCAGTTCCACCTGGACGGCTGGAAACACCATATATTTT.

This clone has just a few counts. This chain joins TRBV6-2 or TRBV6-3 and TRBJ2-3, with D unclear. Per germline, CDR1 MNHEY and CDR2 SVGEGT. V lost 0 bases, J lost 7 bases, and 8 bases lay in between. The CDR3 sequence is 13 residues long. The CDR3 protein is CASSYSFAYTQYF. As DNA, the CDR3 is TGTGCCAGCAGTTACTCGTTCGCATATACGCAGTATTTT.